This T cell receptor beta chain was sequenced for a study of identical twins. Study findings and constraints: There was more out-of-frame TCR alpha sharing in monozygotic twins than models estimated. The study found excess low generation probability among twin-shared out-of-frame alpha sequences.

Unique molecular identifiers were present on cDNA, and template switching added a universal primer site. TCRdb ran MiXCR on the 5' RACE reads and lists one entry per CDR3 protein. The table includes approximately 240,000 distinct CDR3 sequences, more than 12% detected once. This clonotype was found many times. Its cognate antigen is unknown. Sequenced sample: memory (CD45RO+) T cells sorted from blood. The TCR originated in a woman between 18 and 30 years old in good health.

CDR3 DNA: TGCGCCAGCAGCGGGGGGGACTCCTACAATGAGCAGTTCTTC. It translates to CASSGGDSYNEQFF. V and J are TRBV5-1 and TRBJ2-1; TRBD2 matches 7 bases. The V gene end was trimmed by 4 bases and the J gene end by 0 bases; junction bases not matched to a gene: 1. The CDR3 sequence is 14 residues long. Germline V gene data show CDR1 as SGHRS and CDR2 as YFSETQ.